Below, 15 T cell receptor beta chains from the same sample are listed, as sequenced in a study of cytomegalovirus exposure and HLA in healthy donors. The PCR contained 60 Vbeta and 13 Jbeta primers. Measured with immunoSEQ multiplex PCR; TCRdb has only the in-frame clones, and not every one. The sample carries 150,000 to 180,000 clones, 65% to 80% recorded once. Sequences were obtained from PBMCs. Every receptor here comes from a woman between 40 and 55 years old in good health and CMV-seronegative.

The rearrangement links TRBV5-1 to TRBJ2-3; D might be TRBD1 (5 bases). The CDR3 runs to 17 residues. V lost 0 bases and J 2 bases, leaving 16 bases between the germline ends. Germline values: CDR1 SGHRS, CDR2 YFSETQ. CDR3 nucleotide sequence: TGCGCCAGCAGCTTGGGTTGGGTCAGGGCCTTCACAGATACGCAGTATTTT. Its translation is CASSLGWVRAFTDTQYF.

The V and J genes are TRBV10-1 and TRBJ2-3; TRBD2 aligns across 8 bases. The germline V gene encodes CDR1 WNHNN and CDR2 SYGVQD (reference sequence). The V gene end was trimmed by 2 bases and the J gene end by 4 bases; junction bases not matched to a gene: 14. The CDR3 contains 18 residues. The CDR3 region is CASSEVGLATGRPDTQYF. In nucleotides, the CDR3 is TGCGCCAGCAGTGAGGTAGGACTAGCTACGGGACGTCCAGATACGCAGTATTTT.

The rearrangement uses TRBV2 and TRBJ1-2, with D possibly being TRBD1 (5 bases). The V end lost 1 base, the J end lost 6 bases, and 18 bases lay between the germline ends. The CDR3 runs to 16 residues. The germline V gene has CDR1 SNHLY and CDR2 FYNNEI. The CDR3 region has the DNA TGTGCCAGCAGTGAAGTAGCTACTCCGAAGGGGCATGGCTACACCTTC. It yields the protein CASSEVATPKGHGYTF.

The rearrangement uses TRBV11-3 and TRBJ2-3, with D possibly TRBD2 on 6 matching bases. The CDR3 covers 16 residues. Germline V gene sequence: CDR1 SGHNT, CDR2 YENEEA. With 5 bases removed from V and 0 bases from J, the gap between germline ends came to 15 bases. CDR3 sequence reads: CASSPGSGASTDTQYF. The DNA of the CDR3 is TGTGCCAGCAGCCCAGGTAGCGGTGCTAGCACAGATACGCAGTATTTT.

This chain joins TRBV29-1 and TRBJ1-1; TRBD1 matches 7 bases. The CDR3 extends over 13 amino acids. Germline trimming cut 6 bases from V and 0 bases from J; bases unmatched to any gene: 4. CDR1 and CDR2 (germline): SQVTM, ANQGSEA. The DNA for the CDR3 is TGCAGCGTCCGGGGACAGTTGAACACTGAAGCTTTCTTT. It translates to CSVRGQLNTEAFF.

The rearrangement links TRBV2 to TRBJ1-5; 9 nucleotides align to TRBD1. Trimming removed 6 bases from V and 4 bases from J; junction bases left unmatched: 7. The CDR3 is made up of 15 amino acids. Germline CDR1 SNHLY, CDR2 FYNNEI. DNA for the CDR3: TGTGCCAGCAGCCTGGACAGGGGCGGGAATCAGCCCCAGCATTTT. It specifies CASSLDRGGNQPQHF.

This chain uses TRBV6-5 with TRBJ1-5, with a possible D match to TRBD1 (6 bases). CDR3 length: 14 amino acids. V was shortened by 5 bases and J by 4 bases, with 12 bases between the two germline ends. Germline CDR1 is MNHEY and CDR2 is SVGAGI. In nucleotides, the CDR3 is TGTGCCAGCAGTACCGACAGGACAAATCAGCCCCAGCATTTT. Protein sequence: CASSTDRTNQPQHF.

The gene calls are TRBV6-1 and TRBJ1-1, with 7 bases identical to TRBD1. Germline V lookup: CDR1 MNHNS, CDR2 SASEGT. This CDR3 comprises 14 residues. V gave up 5 bases and J gave up 6 bases; unmatched junction bases: 9. This CDR3 is CASSLRQGKSEAFF. Written as DNA, the CDR3 is TGTGCCAGCAGTCTCCGACAGGGTAAATCTGAAGCTTTCTTT.

This chain connects TRBV6-5 to TRBJ2-1, with a possible D match to TRBD2 (7 bases). CDR3 size: 15 residues. CDR1 and CDR2 from the germline V gene are MNHEY and SVGAGI. V lost 6 bases, J lost 2 bases, and 14 bases lay in between. The CDR3 DNA is TGTGCCAGCAGATCAACGGGGGGCGCCTACAATGAGCAGTTCTTC. As protein: CASRSTGGAYNEQFF.

This chain uses TRBV19 with TRBJ2-2, with D perhaps matching TRBD1 (6 bases). The CDR3 is 17 residues long. Germline V CDR1 and CDR2: LNHDA, SQIVND (reference sequence). The V end lost 0 bases, the J end lost 3 bases, and 14 bases lay between the germline ends. The CDR3 nucleotides are TGTGCCAGTAGTATAGAGTTTGGGCCAGGGGACACCGGGGAGCTGTTTTTT. It is translated as CASSIEFGPGDTGELFF.

This clone was observed a handful of times. The gene calls are TRBV27 and TRBJ1-2; tentatively, D is TRBD1 (5 bases). This CDR3 is 15 amino acids long. The germline V gene encodes CDR1 MNHEY and CDR2 SMNVEV (reference sequence). The V gene lost 5 bases and the J gene lost 2 bases, with 15 bases spanning the gap. The CDR3 spells CASSPGGGSNYGYTF. CDR3 nucleotides: TGTGCCAGCAGTCCCGGCGGGGGGAGCAACTATGGCTACACCTTC.

V usage is TRBV7-9 and J usage is TRBJ2-7, with 7 bases lining up with TRBD1. CDR3 size: 12 residues. With 10 bases clipped from V and 0 bases from J, the junction kept 3 bases outside the gene matches. CDR1 SEHNR and CDR2 FQNEAQ come from the germline V gene (reference sequence). CDR3 nucleotide sequence: TGTGCCACCGGGGACAGCTCCTACGAGCAGTACTTC. It translates to CATGDSSYEQYF.

The chain is built from TRBV7-9 and TRBJ2-7; unclear D gene. The CDR3 runs 14 residues. Germline CDR1 reads SEHNR; CDR2 reads FQNEAQ (reference sequence). Trimming left V 0 bases short and J 5 bases short, with 11 bases between. The CDR3: CASSLASPVNEQYF. The CDR3 DNA reads TGTGCCAGCAGCTTAGCGTCTCCCGTAAACGAGCAGTACTTC.

This chain links TRBV11-2 with TRBJ2-1; D is undetermined. Trimming shortened V by 7 bases and J by 3 bases, and 4 bases separated the two germline ends. The CDR3 runs 11 residues. Germline CDR1 reads SGHAT; CDR2 reads FQNNGV. The CDR3 nucleotides are TGTGCCAGCACAAACTACAATGAGCAGTTCTTC. It encodes CASTNYNEQFF.

This chain links TRBV5-1 with TRBJ2-7, with 9 bases that match TRBD1. The CDR3 runs 15 residues. J was trimmed by 4 bases and V by 4 bases; bases with no gene match: 9. Germline CDR1 and CDR2: SGHRS and YFSETQ. CDR3 amino acids: CASSPLDRGIYEQYF. The CDR3 DNA is TGCGCCAGCAGCCCACTTGACAGGGGGATTTACGAGCAGTACTTC.